This T cell receptor (beta chain) was obtained from a study of human T cells and chemical hapten exposure. Study overall: Skin of the upper inner arm, around 2 cm by around 2 cm, received 2% DPC for sensitization. Chiefly female patients presented with alopecia areata, totalis or universalis.

This clonotype came up a few times. Time point noted: patch test 1, 2 weeks after DPC sensitization. Treatment denoted: therapeutic diphenylcyclopropenone sensitization with weekly scalp DPC. The study drew its donors from alopecia patients who were 18 to 70 years old and suitable for DPC. In the study's own analysis: Ranging from roughly 23,224 to 700,000, TCR counts per sample had a median value of approximately 97,000. TCRdb re-called the RACE reads with MiXCR, one entry per CDR3 protein. In this record, the V and J calls reflect TCRdb's handling and not the investigators' own analysis. The table includes around 150,000 distinct CDR3 sequences, around 15% detected once. Sequenced material: whole blood, taken in connection with sensitization to the hapten diphenylcyclopropenone (DPC). The TCR originated in a woman in her 30s with alopecia areata. Some clones in this sample may be carry-over from other donors' samples.

CDR3 region: CASTTTSGRGTGELFF. Here the CDR3 DNA reads TGTGCCAGCACCACTACTAGCGGGAGAGGTACCGGGGAGCTGTTTTTT. V usage is TRBV5-6 and J usage is TRBJ2-2, with 11 nucleotides matching TRBD2. The length of the CDR3 is 16 residues. The germline V gene has CDR1 SGHDT and CDR2 YYEEEE. The ends lost 6 bases at V and 5 bases at J; junction bases unmatched: 9.